One sample yielded the 17 T cell receptor beta chains listed below, sequenced in a study of blood T cell repertoires in COVID-19. The assay was immunoSEQ multiplex PCR, and TCRdb's table has in-frame clones only and misses some. The table has roughly 280,000 clones, 88% seen once; the top ten hold about 11%. The sequenced material came from peripheral blood. Source of these receptors: a woman in her thirties with COVID-19, enrolled during active disease.

J is TRBJ1-2 and V is TRBV20-1; weak D call: TRBD1 (5 bases). The CDR3 covers 14 residues. V shed 3 bases and J shed 4 bases, with 15 bases lying between them. In germline, CDR1 is DFQATT, CDR2 SNEGSKA (reference sequence). The CDR3 DNA reads as TGCAGTGCTAGTAGCAGGGCCTCTGCCTATGGCTACACCTTC. Translating it yields CSASSRASAYGYTF.

In this sample, this clone turned up once. The chain employs TRBV28 and TRBJ1-2; no definite D call. V was clipped by 5 bases and J by 4 bases, with 14 bases between them. The CDR3 consists of 14 residues. The germline V gene has CDR1 MDHEN and CDR2 SYDVKM. CDR3 protein: CASSTTSSGYGYTF. In nucleotides, the CDR3 is TGTGCCAGCAGTACAACCTCCTCGGGCTATGGCTACACCTTC.

This clone is a singleton in its sample. V gene TRBV11-2 combines with J gene TRBJ2-1, with D possibly TRBD2 on 7 matching bases. Germline V gene sequence: CDR1 SGHAT, CDR2 FQNNGV. CDR3 length: 17 residues. V gave up 5 bases and J gave up 0 bases, with 17 bases separating them. The CDR3 nucleotides are TGTGCCAGCAGCCTCCGGGGGGCAGGGAGCTCCTACAATGAGCAGTTCTTC. Protein product: CASSLRGAGSSYNEQFF.

This clone was counted once. This chain uses TRBV7-8 with TRBJ2-7; 11 positions match TRBD2. The germline V gene has CDR1 SGHVS and CDR2 FQNEAQ. The CDR3 is 16 residues long. V shed 2 bases and J 2 bases; nucleotides not matched to a gene: 5. CDR3 in amino acids: CASSLNSGRETYEQYF. The CDR3 bases are TGTGCCAGCAGCTTAAATAGCGGGAGGGAGACCTACGAGCAGTACTTC.

V gene TRBV4-1 combines with J gene TRBJ2-7; unclear D gene. V was trimmed by 3 bases and J by 3 bases, leaving 6 bases between them. Germline CDR1 and CDR2: MGHRA and YSYEKL. The CDR3 has 12 amino acids. CDR3 amino acids: CASSHTGYEQYF. For the CDR3, the DNA is TGCGCCAGCAGCCACACGGGCTACGAGCAGTACTTC.

The sample holds one count of this clone. CDR3 in DNA: TGTGCCAGCAGTGAAACGGTGGAGGGCTACACCTTC. This encodes CASSETVEGYTF. V gene TRBV2 combines with J gene TRBJ1-2; no firm D call. Per germline, CDR1 SNHLY and CDR2 FYNNEI. This CDR3 is 12 amino acids long. The V gene lost 2 bases and the J gene lost 8 bases, with 9 bases spanning the gap.

The genes are TRBV4-3 and TRBJ1-1, with 7 bases lining up with TRBD1. The V gene end was trimmed by 4 bases and the J gene end by 4 bases; junction bases not matched to a gene: 6. Germline CDR1 is LGHNA and CDR2 is YSLEER. CDR3 size: 14 residues. The CDR3 region has the DNA TGCGCCAGCAGCCCTCGACAGGGAACCACTGAAGCTTTCTTT. It is translated as CASSPRQGTTEAFF.

The rearrangement joins TRBV30 to TRBJ1-5; TRBD1 matches 7 bases. Losses at the gene ends were 2 bases for V and 4 bases for J; bases not matched to a gene: 2. Germline CDR1 is GTSNPN and CDR2 is SVGIG (reference sequence). The CDR3 length is 13 residues. DNA for the CDR3: TGTGCCTGGAGTACAGGGGTAAATCAGCCCCAGCATTTT. Protein sequence: CAWSTGVNQPQHF.

In this sample, this clone turned up once. The chain employs TRBV5-1 and TRBJ2-1; tentatively, D is TRBD2 (5 bases). CDR1 SGHRS and CDR2 YFSETQ come from the germline V gene. This CDR3 is built from 12 residues. V lost 5 bases and J 6 bases, leaving 9 bases between the germline ends. CDR3 bases: TGCGCCAGCAGACGAGAGGGCAATGAGCAGTTCTTC. Its translation is CASRREGNEQFF.

This clone was counted a single time. At one end, the junction sequence differs from germline, possibly due to a read error. CDR3 sequence (DNA): TGCAGTGCCCACCAGGGACAGGTCGGAACCTTT. Its protein is CSAHQGQVGTF. This chain links TRBV20-1 with TRBJ1-1; 8 bases fit TRBD1. In germline, CDR1 is DFQATT, CDR2 SNEGSKA (reference sequence). This CDR3 contains 11 residues.

V and J are TRBV5-5 and TRBJ1-1, with D hard to call. The germline CDR1 and CDR2 sequences are SGHKS and YYEKEE (reference sequence). The CDR3 totals 13 residues. The V gene lost 7 bases and the J gene lost 0 bases, with 10 bases spanning the gap. Written as DNA, the CDR3 is TGTGCCAGCTTCCTTGTTATGAACACTGAAGCTTTCTTT. Its translation: CASFLVMNTEAFF.

The J gene is TRBJ2-7, the V gene TRBV7-3, with TRBD2 matching over 13 bases. V lost 5 bases to trimming and J lost 7 bases; unmatched junction nucleotides: 5. CDR1 SGHTA and CDR2 FQGTGA come from the germline V gene. CDR3 size: 14 residues. This CDR3 is CASSPGLAGVEQYF. As DNA, the CDR3 is TGTGCCAGCAGCCCCGGACTAGCGGGAGTTGAGCAGTACTTC.

This sequence joins TRBV5-6 and TRBJ2-7; 8 positions agree with TRBD1. This CDR3 is built from 15 residues. V was pared by 4 bases and J by 0 bases, with 6 bases of the junction left unmatched. CDR1 SGHDT and CDR2 YYEEEE come from the germline V gene. As DNA, the CDR3 is TGTGCCAGCAGCCGAGGACAGGGAATCTCCTACGAGCAGTACTTC. It translates to CASSRGQGISYEQYF. Based on the CDR3 plus reference TRBV5-6 and TRBJ2-7, the full variable domain is DAGVTQSPTHLIKTRGQQVTLRCSPKSGHDTVSWYQQALGQGPQFIFQYYEEEERQRGNFPDRFSGHQFPNYSSELNVNALLLGDSALYLCASSRGQGISYEQYFGPGTRLTVT.

This chain uses TRBV5-1 with TRBJ1-2; no definite D call. The CDR3 contains 14 residues. V was clipped by 4 bases and J by 4 bases, with 14 bases between them. CDR1 SGHRS and CDR2 YFSETQ come from the germline V gene. The CDR3 region has the DNA TGCGCCAGCAGCCCTTCCCCCGGGATCTATGGCTACACCTTC. It specifies CASSPSPGIYGYTF.

This clone occurred once. This chain links TRBV6-2 or TRBV6-3 with TRBJ1-3; D is ambiguous. Deletions cut 4 bases from V and 2 bases from J, with 3 bases between. There are 12 residues in the CDR3. The germline V gene encodes CDR1 MNHEY and CDR2 SVGEGT. The CDR3 DNA is TGTGCCAGCAGTTTTACTGGAAACACCATATATTTT. Protein sequence: CASSFTGNTIYF.

In DNA form, the CDR3 reads TGTGCCAGCAGCCCGGACAGTTTTGGGACCCAGTACTTC. It translates to CASSPDSFGTQYF. The chain links TRBV7-3 to TRBJ2-5; possibly TRBD1 for D (6 bases). Germline V lookup: CDR1 SGHTA, CDR2 FQGTGA. The CDR3 covers 13 residues. Trimming shortened V by 5 bases and J by 7 bases, and 14 bases separated the two germline ends.

The rearrangement links TRBV11-2 to TRBJ2-5; weak D call: TRBD1 (5 bases). The V end lost 5 bases, the J end lost 4 bases, and 14 bases lay between the germline ends. This CDR3 is 14 amino acids long. Germline lookup yields CDR1 SGHAT and CDR2 FQNNGV. The CDR3, as DNA: TGTGCCAGCAGCCCCCCGGGCAGGGTAGAGACCCAGTACTTC. This gives the protein CASSPPGRVETQYF.